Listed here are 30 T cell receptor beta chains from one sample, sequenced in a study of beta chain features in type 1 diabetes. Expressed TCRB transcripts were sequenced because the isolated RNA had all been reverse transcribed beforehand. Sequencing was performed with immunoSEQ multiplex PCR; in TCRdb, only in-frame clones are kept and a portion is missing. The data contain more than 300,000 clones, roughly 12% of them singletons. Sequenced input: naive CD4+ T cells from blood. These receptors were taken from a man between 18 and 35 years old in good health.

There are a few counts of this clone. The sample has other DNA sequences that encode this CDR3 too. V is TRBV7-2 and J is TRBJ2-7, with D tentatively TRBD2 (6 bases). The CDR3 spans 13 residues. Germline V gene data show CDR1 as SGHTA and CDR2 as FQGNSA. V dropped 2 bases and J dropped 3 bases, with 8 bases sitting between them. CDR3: CASSLSGGYEQYF. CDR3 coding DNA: TGTGCCAGCAGCTTATCCGGGGGCTACGAGCAGTACTTC.

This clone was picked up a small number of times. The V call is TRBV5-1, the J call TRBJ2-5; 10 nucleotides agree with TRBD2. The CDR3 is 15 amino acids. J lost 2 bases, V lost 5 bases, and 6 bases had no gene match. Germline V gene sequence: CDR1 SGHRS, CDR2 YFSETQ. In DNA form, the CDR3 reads TGCGCCAGCAGACCCGGGACTAGCGCACAAGAGACCCAGTACTTC. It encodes CASRPGTSAQETQYF.

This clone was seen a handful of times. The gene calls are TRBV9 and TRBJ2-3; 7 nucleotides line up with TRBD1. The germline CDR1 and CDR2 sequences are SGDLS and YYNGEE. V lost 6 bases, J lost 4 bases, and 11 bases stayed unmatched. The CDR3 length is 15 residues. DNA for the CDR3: TGTGCCAGCACCCTATGGCCAGGGGGTGCAGATACGCAGTATTTT. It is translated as CASTLWPGGADTQYF.

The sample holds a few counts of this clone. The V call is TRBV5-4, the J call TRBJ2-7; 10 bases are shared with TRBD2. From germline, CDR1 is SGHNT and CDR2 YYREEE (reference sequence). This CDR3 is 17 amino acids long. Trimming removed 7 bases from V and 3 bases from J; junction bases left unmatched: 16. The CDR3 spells CASQLVPSGRVHYEQYF. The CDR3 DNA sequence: TGTGCCAGCCAGCTTGTCCCCAGCGGGAGGGTTCACTACGAGCAGTACTTC.

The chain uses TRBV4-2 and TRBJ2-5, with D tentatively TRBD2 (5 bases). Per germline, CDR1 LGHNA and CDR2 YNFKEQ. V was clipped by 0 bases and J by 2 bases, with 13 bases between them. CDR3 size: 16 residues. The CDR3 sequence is CASSQDLYGGQETQYF. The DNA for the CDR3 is TGTGCCAGCAGCCAAGATCTCTACGGAGGTCAAGAGACCCAGTACTTC.

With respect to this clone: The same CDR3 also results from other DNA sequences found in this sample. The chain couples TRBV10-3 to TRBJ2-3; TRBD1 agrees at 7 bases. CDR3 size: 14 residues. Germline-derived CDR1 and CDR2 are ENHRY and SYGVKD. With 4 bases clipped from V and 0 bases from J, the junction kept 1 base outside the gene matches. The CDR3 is CAISGDSSTDTQYF. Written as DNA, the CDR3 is TGTGCCATCAGTGGGGACAGCAGCACAGATACGCAGTATTTT.

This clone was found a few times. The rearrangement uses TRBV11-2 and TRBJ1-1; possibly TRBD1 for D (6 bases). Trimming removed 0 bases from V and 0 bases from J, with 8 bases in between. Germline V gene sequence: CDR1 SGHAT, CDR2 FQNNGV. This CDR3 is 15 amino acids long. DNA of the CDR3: TGTGCCAGCAGCTTAGAGGCAGGGGTGAACACTGAAGCTTTCTTT. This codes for CASSLEAGVNTEAFF.

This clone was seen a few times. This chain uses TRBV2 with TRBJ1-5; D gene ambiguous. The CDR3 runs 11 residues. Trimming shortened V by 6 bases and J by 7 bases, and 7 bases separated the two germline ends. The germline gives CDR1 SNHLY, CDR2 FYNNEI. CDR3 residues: CASRVGQPQHF. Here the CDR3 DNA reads TGTGCCAGCAGGGTCGGGCAGCCCCAGCATTTT.

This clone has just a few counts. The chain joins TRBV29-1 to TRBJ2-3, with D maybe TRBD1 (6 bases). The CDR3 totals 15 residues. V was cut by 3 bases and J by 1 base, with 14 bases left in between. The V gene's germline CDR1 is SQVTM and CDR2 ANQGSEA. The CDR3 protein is CSVDSDRLRTDTQYF. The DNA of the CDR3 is TGCAGCGTTGACTCTGACAGGCTGCGCACAGATACGCAGTATTTT.

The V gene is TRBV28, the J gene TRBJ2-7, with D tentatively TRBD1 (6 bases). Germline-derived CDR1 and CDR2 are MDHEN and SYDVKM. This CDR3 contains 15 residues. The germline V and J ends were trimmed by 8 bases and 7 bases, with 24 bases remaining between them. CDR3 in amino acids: CASSPRGSGAREQYF. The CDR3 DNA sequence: TGTGCCAGCTCCCCGAGGGGGTCCGGGGCGAGGGAGCAGTACTTC.

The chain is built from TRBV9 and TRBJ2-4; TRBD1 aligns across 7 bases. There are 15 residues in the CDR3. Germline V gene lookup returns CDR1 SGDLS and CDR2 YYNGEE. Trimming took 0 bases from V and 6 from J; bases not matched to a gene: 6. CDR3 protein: CASSVERGPGNIQYF. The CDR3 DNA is TGTGCCAGCAGCGTAGAAAGGGGGCCGGGAAACATTCAGTACTTC.

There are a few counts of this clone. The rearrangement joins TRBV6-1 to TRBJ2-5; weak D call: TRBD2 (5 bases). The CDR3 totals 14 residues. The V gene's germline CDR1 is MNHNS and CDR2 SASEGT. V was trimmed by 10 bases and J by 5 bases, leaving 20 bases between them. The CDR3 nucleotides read TGTGCCACCCGAATATACCGGGGTCCTGAGACCCAGTACTTC. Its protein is CATRIYRGPETQYF.

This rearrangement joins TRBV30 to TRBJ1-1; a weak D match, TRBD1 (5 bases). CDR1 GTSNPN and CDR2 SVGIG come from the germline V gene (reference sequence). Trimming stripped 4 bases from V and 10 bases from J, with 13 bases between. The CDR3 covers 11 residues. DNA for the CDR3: TGTGCCTGGATCTCTCCGGGGGGAGCTTTCTTT. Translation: CAWISPGGAFF.

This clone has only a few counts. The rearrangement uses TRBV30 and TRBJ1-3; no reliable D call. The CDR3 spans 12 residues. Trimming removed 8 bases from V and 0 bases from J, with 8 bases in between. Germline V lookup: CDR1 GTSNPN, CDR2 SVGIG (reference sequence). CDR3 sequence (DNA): TGTGCCCACAGAGACTCTGGAAACACCATATATTTT. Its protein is CAHRDSGNTIYF.

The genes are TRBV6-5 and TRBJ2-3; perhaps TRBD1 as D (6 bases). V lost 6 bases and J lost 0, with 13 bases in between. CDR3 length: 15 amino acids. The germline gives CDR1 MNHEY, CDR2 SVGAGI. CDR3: CASRSGAWSTDTQYF. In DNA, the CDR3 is TGTGCCAGCAGGTCAGGGGCCTGGAGCACAGATACGCAGTATTTT.

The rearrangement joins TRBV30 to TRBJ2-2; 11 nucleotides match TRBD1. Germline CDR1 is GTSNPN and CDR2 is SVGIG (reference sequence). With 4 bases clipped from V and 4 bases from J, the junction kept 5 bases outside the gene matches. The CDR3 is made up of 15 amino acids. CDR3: CAWKTGTGGTGELFF. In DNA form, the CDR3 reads TGTGCCTGGAAAACGGGGACAGGGGGCACCGGGGAGCTGTTTTTT.

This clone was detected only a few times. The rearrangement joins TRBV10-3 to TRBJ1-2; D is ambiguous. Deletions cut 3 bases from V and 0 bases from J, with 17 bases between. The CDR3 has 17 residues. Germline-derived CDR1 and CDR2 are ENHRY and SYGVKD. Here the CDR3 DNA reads TGTGCCATCAGTGAAGCGAATAAAGAGACTACTAACTATGGCTACACCTTC. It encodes CAISEANKETTNYGYTF.

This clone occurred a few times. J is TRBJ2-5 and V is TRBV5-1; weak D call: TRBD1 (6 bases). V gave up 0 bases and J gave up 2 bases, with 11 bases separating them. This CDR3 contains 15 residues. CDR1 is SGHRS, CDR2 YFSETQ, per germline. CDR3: CASSLEQGGQETQYF. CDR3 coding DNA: TGCGCCAGCAGCTTGGAACAGGGCGGGCAAGAGACCCAGTACTTC.

The CDR3 loop reads CASRVTTASLQETQYF. Written as DNA, the CDR3 is TGTGCCAGCAGGGTTACGACAGCGAGCCTTCAAGAGACCCAGTACTTC. The chain links TRBV6-6 to TRBJ2-5; possibly TRBD1 for D (5 bases). The V and J ends lost 6 bases and 2 bases respectively, with 19 bases between them. The length of the CDR3 is 16 residues. Per germline, CDR1 MNHNY and CDR2 SVGAGI (reference sequence).

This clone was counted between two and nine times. CDR3 nucleotide sequence: TGTGCCAGCAGTCCACAGGTTAGCACAGATACGCAGTATTTT. It is translated as CASSPQVSTDTQYF. V gene TRBV6-5 combines with J gene TRBJ2-3, with TRBD1 as a possible D gene (5 bases). The V gene lost 5 bases and the J gene lost 0 bases, with 9 bases spanning the gap. This CDR3 is built from 14 residues. Germline V lookup: CDR1 MNHEY, CDR2 SVGAGI.

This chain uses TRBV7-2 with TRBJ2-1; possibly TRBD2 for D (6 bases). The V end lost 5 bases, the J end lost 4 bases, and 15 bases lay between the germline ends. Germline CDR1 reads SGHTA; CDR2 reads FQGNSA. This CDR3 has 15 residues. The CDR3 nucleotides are TGTGCCAGCAGCCAAATGCCCCGGGGGTACAATGAGCAGTTCTTC. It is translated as CASSQMPRGYNEQFF.

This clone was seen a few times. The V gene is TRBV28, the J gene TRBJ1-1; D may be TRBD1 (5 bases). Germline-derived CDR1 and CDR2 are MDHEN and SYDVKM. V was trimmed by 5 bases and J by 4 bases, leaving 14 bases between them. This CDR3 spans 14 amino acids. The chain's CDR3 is CASSRGGGFTEAFF. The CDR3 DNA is TGTGCCAGCAGTAGGGGAGGTGGTTTCACTGAAGCTTTCTTT.

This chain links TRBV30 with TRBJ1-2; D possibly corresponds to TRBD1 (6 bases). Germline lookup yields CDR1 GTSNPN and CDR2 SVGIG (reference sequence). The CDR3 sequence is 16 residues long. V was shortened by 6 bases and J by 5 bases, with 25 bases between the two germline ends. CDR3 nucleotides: TGTGCCTGTCGAGAGCTGGGGTACAGGGCGCGGTATGGCTACACCTTC. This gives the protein CACRELGYRARYGYTF. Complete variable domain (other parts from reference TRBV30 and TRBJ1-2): SQTIHQWPATLVQPVGSPLSLECTVEGTSNPNLYWYRQAAGRGLQLLFYSVGIGQISSEVPQNLSASRPQDRQFILSSKKLLLSDSGFYLCACRELGYRARYGYTFGSGTRLTVV.

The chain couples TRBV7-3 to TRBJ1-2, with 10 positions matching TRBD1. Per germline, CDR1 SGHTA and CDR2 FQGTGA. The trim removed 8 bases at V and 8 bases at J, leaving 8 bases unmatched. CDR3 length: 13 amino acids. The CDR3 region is CASGPGQGYGYTF. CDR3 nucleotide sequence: TGTGCCAGCGGACCGGGACAGGGGTACGGCTACACCTTC.

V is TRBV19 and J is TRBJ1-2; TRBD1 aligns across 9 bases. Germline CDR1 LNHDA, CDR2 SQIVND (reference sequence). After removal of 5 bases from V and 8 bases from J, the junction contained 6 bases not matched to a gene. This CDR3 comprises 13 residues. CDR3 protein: CASSPDRGRGYTF. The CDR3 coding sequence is TGTGCCAGTAGTCCGGACAGGGGTCGGGGCTACACCTTC.

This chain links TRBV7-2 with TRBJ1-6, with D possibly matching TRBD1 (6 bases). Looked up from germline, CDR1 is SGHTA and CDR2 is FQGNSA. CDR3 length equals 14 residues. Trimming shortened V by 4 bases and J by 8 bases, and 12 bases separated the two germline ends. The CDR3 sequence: CASSSSGGDSPLHF. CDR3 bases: TGTGCCAGCAGCTCTAGTGGGGGCGATTCACCCCTCCACTTT.

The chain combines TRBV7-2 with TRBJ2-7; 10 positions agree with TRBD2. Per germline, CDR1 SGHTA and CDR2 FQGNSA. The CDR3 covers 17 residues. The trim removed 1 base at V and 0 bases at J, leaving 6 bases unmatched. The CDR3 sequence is CASSLVETSGFSYEQYF. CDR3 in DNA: TGTGCCAGCAGCTTAGTGGAGACTAGCGGGTTCTCCTACGAGCAGTACTTC.

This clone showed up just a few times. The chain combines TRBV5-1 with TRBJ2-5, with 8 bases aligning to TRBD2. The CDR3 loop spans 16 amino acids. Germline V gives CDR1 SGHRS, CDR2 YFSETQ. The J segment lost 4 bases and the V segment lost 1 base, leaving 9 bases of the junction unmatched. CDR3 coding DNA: TGCGCCAGCAGCTTGAGCCCGGGACTAGATCTAGAGACCCAGTACTTC. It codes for CASSLSPGLDLETQYF.

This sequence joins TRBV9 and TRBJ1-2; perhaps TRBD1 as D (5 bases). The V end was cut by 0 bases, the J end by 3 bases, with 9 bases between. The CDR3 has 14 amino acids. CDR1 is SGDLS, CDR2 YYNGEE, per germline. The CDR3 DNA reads TGTGCCAGCAGCGTAGGACAGAAAGACTATGGCTACACCTTC. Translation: CASSVGQKDYGYTF.

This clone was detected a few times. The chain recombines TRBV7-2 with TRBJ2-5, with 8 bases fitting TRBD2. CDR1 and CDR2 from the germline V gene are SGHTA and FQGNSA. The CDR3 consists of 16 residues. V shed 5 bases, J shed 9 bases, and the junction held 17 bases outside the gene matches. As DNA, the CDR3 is TGTGCCAGCAGCGTGGTAGCGGGGCGGACTTTTGAGGCCCAGTACTTC. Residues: CASSVVAGRTFEAQYF.